The 21 T cell receptor beta chains given below trace back to one sample, sequenced in a study of Ad26.COV2.S vaccination and SARS-CoV-2 variants (dated by TCRdb to the early 2020s). Library generation was performed with the immunoSEQ multiplex PCR assay. TCRdb took this table from immuneACCESS and kept in-frame rearrangements with V and J called. Such tables lack part of the clones; where checked against another copy, unresolved V genes explain under half of the gap, and the rest is unexplained. Recorded for this sample are approximately 300,000 clones; around four fifths of them occurred a single time. 2% to 2.5% of the sample rests with the top ten. Interpreted using the paper, the treatment or condition label stands for: roughly 20 received Ad26.COV2.S at low or high dose, single or two shots; 5 received placebo; per-sample allocation not given. Repertoires of vaccine and placebo recipients were sequenced from samples taken on day 63 after the first injection.

The sample consisted of peripheral blood, taken in a trial of Ad26.COV2.S vaccine versus placebo. The receptors derive from a person aged 18-60 years who received the Ad26.COV2.S COVID-19 vaccine or a placebo.

The V gene is TRBV9, the J gene TRBJ2-3; TRBD2 matches 11 bases. There are 19 residues in the CDR3. Germline loops: CDR1 SGDLS, CDR2 YYNGEE. Trimming at V came to 0 bases and at J to 4 bases, leaving 13 bases not matched to a gene. The CDR3 nucleotides are TGTGCCAGCAGCGTAGAAGGGCTAGCGGGGGGCGCAGCCGCAGATACGCAGTATTTT. Translation: CASSVEGLAGGAAADTQYF.

This chain uses TRBV29-1 with TRBJ2-3; D remains unclear. This CDR3 spans 12 amino acids. CDR1 is SQVTM, CDR2 ANQGSEA, per germline. Trimming took 7 bases from V and 3 from J, leaving 11 bases between them. The CDR3 loop reads CSGDILTDTQYF. Written as DNA, the CDR3 is TGCAGCGGGGATATCTTAACAGATACGCAGTATTTT.

The chain employs TRBV4-2 and TRBJ2-2; 7 positions match TRBD2. The CDR3 totals 15 residues. Germline CDR1 is LGHNA and CDR2 is YNFKEQ. The trim removed 5 bases at V and 4 bases at J, leaving 7 bases unmatched. The CDR3 loop reads CASSASGGGTGELFF. The CDR3 DNA reads TGTGCCAGCAGCGCAAGTGGGGGGGGCACCGGGGAGCTGTTTTTT.

This clone has a handful of counts. V usage is TRBV4-2 and J usage is TRBJ2-5, with 11 bases lining up with TRBD2. Germline V gene lookup returns CDR1 LGHNA and CDR2 YNFKEQ. The CDR3 loop spans 14 amino acids. Trimming took 1 base from V and 5 from J; bases not matched to a gene: 0. Here the CDR3 reads CASSQVAGGETQYF. The CDR3 DNA reads as TGTGCCAGCAGCCAAGTAGCGGGGGGGGAGACCCAGTACTTC.

J is TRBJ1-1 and V is TRBV27; D is possibly TRBD1 (5 bases). The CDR3 has 13 amino acids. Trimming pared 6 bases from V and 6 bases from J, leaving 14 bases between. The germline V gene has CDR1 MNHEY and CDR2 SMNVEV (reference sequence). CDR3 in DNA: TGTGCCAGCAGCCCCGGGGGGGTTGCTGAAGCTTTCTTT. It translates to CASSPGGVAEAFF.

This rearrangement joins TRBV6-5 to TRBJ1-4; 8 nucleotides line up with TRBD1. V shed 4 bases, J shed 1 base, and the junction held 2 bases outside the gene matches. CDR1 is MNHEY, CDR2 SVGAGI, per germline. This CDR3 comprises 15 residues. The CDR3 nucleotides are TGTGCCAGCAGTTTGACAGGGGAAACTAATGAAAAACTGTTTTTT. Residues: CASSLTGETNEKLFF.

This chain joins TRBV7-9 and TRBJ2-1; 12 nucleotides line up with TRBD2. The CDR3 runs to 16 residues. Germline trimming cut 5 bases from V and 8 bases from J; bases unmatched to any gene: 10. Germline assignment: CDR1 SEHNR and CDR2 FQNEAQ (reference sequence). The CDR3 loop is CASSHHLAGGPHEQFF. The CDR3 DNA follows: TGTGCCAGCAGCCACCATCTAGCGGGGGGGCCCCATGAGCAGTTCTTC.

The genes are TRBV7-8 and TRBJ1-4, with D tentatively TRBD1 (5 bases). Trimming stripped 5 bases from V and 7 bases from J, with 11 bases between. CDR3 length: 13 residues. CDR1 is SGHVS, CDR2 FQNEAQ, per germline. The CDR3 DNA reads TGTGCCAGCAGCCCAGGACAACGTGAAAAACTGTTTTTT. Protein: CASSPGQREKLFF.

The J gene is TRBJ2-7, the V gene TRBV2; maybe TRBD1 (6 bases). V dropped 4 bases and J dropped 3 bases, with 10 bases sitting between them. Germline V gene lookup returns CDR1 SNHLY and CDR2 FYNNEI. The CDR3 covers 13 residues. The CDR3 DNA reads TGTGCCAGCAGTGTTTGGGACAACTACGAGCAGTACTTC. This translates into CASSVWDNYEQYF.

The chain employs TRBV10-2 and TRBJ2-2; D ambiguous. Per germline, CDR1 WSHSY and CDR2 SAAADI. The CDR3 sequence is 14 residues long. The V gene lost 9 bases and the J gene lost 0 bases, with 11 bases spanning the gap. The CDR3 loop reads CASSLDTNTGELFF. The CDR3 nucleotides are TGCGCCAGTTCCCTTGATACGAACACCGGGGAGCTGTTTTTT.

J is TRBJ1-3 and V is TRBV10-3, with D unresolved. CDR3 size: 16 residues. The V end lost 3 bases, the J end lost 0 bases, and 12 bases lay between the germline ends. CDR1 and CDR2 from the germline V gene are ENHRY and SYGVKD. In DNA form, the CDR3 reads TGTGCCATCAGTGATAGCGGCAGCAGCTCTGGAAACACCATATATTTT. Translation gives CAISDSGSSSGNTIYF.

The chain employs TRBV29-1 and TRBJ1-1, with 7 bases that match TRBD1. Germline V lookup: CDR1 SQVTM, CDR2 ANQGSEA. The junction had 8 bases not matched to a gene; V was cut back by 7 bases and J by 3 bases. CDR3 length: 13 residues. The CDR3, as DNA: TGCAGCGCTAAGGGGGCTATCTACACTGAAGCTTTCTTT. Its translation: CSAKGAIYTEAFF.

This sequence joins TRBV5-1 and TRBJ1-1; D may be TRBD1 (5 bases). The CDR3 runs 14 residues. V lost 2 bases, J lost 0 bases, and 8 bases lay in between. Germline CDR1 and CDR2: SGHRS and YFSETQ. Here the CDR3 DNA reads TGCGCCAGCAGCTTAGGGACCATGAACACTGAAGCTTTCTTT. Translated, it gives CASSLGTMNTEAFF.

This rearrangement joins TRBV9 to TRBJ2-1, with 10 positions matching TRBD2. V shed 3 bases, J shed 7 bases, and the junction held 7 bases outside the gene matches. Germline-derived CDR1 and CDR2 are SGDLS and YYNGEE. CDR3 length: 15 amino acids. The CDR3 region has the DNA TGTGCCAGCAGCGCAAGCGGGGGGGGTTTTAATGAGCAGTTCTTC. Translated, it gives CASSASGGGFNEQFF.

The J gene is TRBJ1-2, the V gene TRBV5-1; D is unclear. The V gene lost 0 bases and the J gene lost 2 bases, with 8 bases spanning the gap. The CDR3 covers 14 residues. Per germline, CDR1 SGHRS and CDR2 YFSETQ. CDR3 protein: CASSLDGENYGYTF. The CDR3 DNA follows: TGCGCCAGCAGCTTGGACGGCGAAAACTATGGCTACACCTTC.

The chain joins TRBV6-5 to TRBJ2-7, with 7 nucleotides matching TRBD2. The length of the CDR3 is 14 residues. Germline V gene data show CDR1 as MNHEY and CDR2 as SVGAGI. After removal of 2 bases from V and 3 bases from J, the junction contained 4 bases not matched to a gene. The CDR3 spells CASSYRGGGYEQYF. CDR3 nucleotide sequence: TGTGCCAGCAGTTACCGCGGGGGTGGCTACGAGCAGTACTTC.

The J gene is TRBJ1-5, the V gene TRBV2; 7 nucleotides agree with TRBD1. CDR1 SNHLY and CDR2 FYNNEI come from the germline V gene. CDR3 size: 15 residues. The junction had 6 bases not matched to a gene; V was cut back by 7 bases and J by 0 bases. The CDR3 loop is CASTQTGNSNQPQHF. For the CDR3, the DNA is TGTGCCAGCACCCAGACAGGGAATAGCAATCAGCCCCAGCATTTT.

The V gene is TRBV18, the J gene TRBJ1-4, with a tentative D call TRBD1 (5 bases). V was cut by 7 bases and J by 8 bases, with 14 bases left in between. The germline gives CDR1 KGHSH, CDR2 LQKENI. The CDR3 spans 13 residues. This CDR3 reads CASLATVGEKLFF. The CDR3 region has the DNA TGTGCCAGCTTGGCGACAGTTGGGGAAAAACTGTTTTTT.

The chain combines TRBV28 with TRBJ1-1; a possible D gene is TRBD1 (5 bases). Trimming left V 1 base short and J 1 base short, with 19 bases between. Per the germline V gene, CDR1 is MDHEN and CDR2 is SYDVKM. The CDR3 spans 18 residues. The CDR3 DNA is TGTGCCAGCAGTTTATCGGGGTTTTCAGGGACGGAGAACACTGAAGCTTTCTTT. It encodes CASSLSGFSGTENTEAFF.

V and J are TRBV12-3 or TRBV12-4 and TRBJ1-2, with TRBD1 as a possible D gene (6 bases). Trimming shortened V by 7 bases and J by 5 bases, and 11 bases separated the two germline ends. CDR3 length equals 12 residues. CDR3 in amino acids: CASTRGEYGYTF. CDR3 coding DNA: TGTGCCAGCACGAGGGGGGAGTATGGCTACACCTTC.

The sample holds many counts of this clone. Here the CDR3 reads CASSSLGSTDTQYF. In nucleotides, the CDR3 is TGTGCCAGCAGCTCATTGGGCAGCACAGATACGCAGTATTTT. The rearrangement uses TRBV7-9 and TRBJ2-3; D not certain. The CDR3 spans 14 residues. The germline gives CDR1 SEHNR, CDR2 FQNEAQ (reference sequence). The V and J ends lost 4 bases and 0 bases respectively, with 8 bases between them.